Here is one TCR beta chain with its context. Which antigen it targets is not known. In total, over 600 healthy bone marrow donors made up the cohort. At the time of sampling, all cohort members were nominally healthy, though unrecorded immune exposures were likely present. The donor tested CMV seropositive, placing the donor among the 250 to 300 seropositive members of the cohort. Every donor gave a peripheral blood sample, and the peripheral blood mononuclear cells from that sample were used for TCR beta sequencing. Genomic DNA extraction from the blood cell samples was performed with the Qiagen DNeasy Blood Extraction Kit. Receptor amplification or capture employed the immunoSEQ multiplex PCR assay. For the multiplex PCR, a mixture combining 60 forward primers for TCR Vbeta segments and 13 reverse primers for TCR Jbeta segments was used. Amplification of the CDR3 region of rearranged TCR beta genes was performed with a multiplex PCR assay on genomic DNA. The Illumina HiSeq System was used to sequence the amplified TCR beta libraries as 87-base-pair reads. Under the source paper's analysis protocol: Across the roughly 600 repertoires, a later analysis counted roughly 84 million unique TCR beta chains, 9.5 million to 13 million of which were shared by at least two donors. Raw reads were error-corrected and collapsed into unique sequences by a nearest-neighbor algorithm in which closely related sequences were merged to remove PCR and sequencing errors. To assign V, D and J gene segments, CDR3 sequences were aligned to IMGT reference sequences. For a sequence to be retained, a match of at least six nucleotides to both a V gene segment and a J gene segment was required. A rearrangement was called productive if the CDR3 had no stop codons and remained in frame with V and J, and every other rearrangement was called non-productive. CDR3 was defined by IMGT convention, running from the second conserved V-encoded cysteine to the conserved J-encoded phenylalanine. In an earlier analysis of 550 to 650 of the donors, sequences lacking an unambiguous match to a single V gene segment were excluded. In an earlier analysis of 587 of the donors, V segments were called functional above 56.7% productive rearrangements and were called segregating when the between-donor standard deviation exceeded 5%. A statistical classification framework was developed to diagnose cytomegalovirus status using the catalog of TCR beta chain sequences. In a later analysis, TCR nucleotide sequences were compared against IMGT/GENE-DB human TR gene sequences so that V and J genes could be assigned. The TCRdist pipeline was used in a later analysis to assign CDR3 sequences and most-parsimonious VDJ recombination scenarios. In a later analysis, each TCR beta chain was defined by its CDR3 amino acid sequence together with its V-gene family, and reads lacking a unique V-gene family were excluded. To address suspected cross-contamination and a sequencing artifact, a later analysis removed approximately 590 highly shared, low-generation-probability nucleotide sequences. In a later analysis, a clonal expansion index for each public chain was calculated from normalized within-repertoire ranks of inferred template counts. A later analysis computed generation probabilities with a VDJ recombination model fitted to out-of-frame rearrangements, and checked the results against IGoR. Hypergeometric tests were used in a later analysis to score TCR-TCR, TCR-HLA and TCR-CMV co-occurrence, with a repertoire-size bias correction applied to the TCR pairs. A later analysis estimated false discovery rates by permuting HLA or CMV assignments 20 times. In a later analysis, co-occurring TCRs were grouped using DBSCAN, and TCRdist sequence similarity was added for clustering within HLA-allele-positive subsets. Repertoires with fewer than 30,000 or more than 120,000 public chains, plus five repertoires with anomalous nucleotide sharing, were excluded from co-occurrence clustering. TCRdb carries this immuneACCESS record with in-frame sequences only. Its versions omit some clonotypes, under half of them owing to an unresolved V gene in the studies checked, with the rest unexplained. D and trimming were read from the DNA, whereas the V and J calls and clone size are those reported in that table. This sample's table contains roughly 36,000 clones. The ten largest make up approximately 2.9% of the sample.

In the germline V gene, CDR1 corresponds to SGHRS and CDR2 to YFSETQ. After removal of 2 bases from V and 4 bases from J, the junction retains 3 bases not matched to a gene. The cysteine opens and the phenylalanine closes a CDR3 of 15 amino acids. Of the read, only the CDR3 DNA is kept; its 45 bases are in frame from base 1. This record belongs to a study of cytomegalovirus exposure and HLA in healthy donors (dated by TCRdb to between 2016 and 2019). Regarding the complete study: According to an earlier analysis of several hundred of the donors, about 179 million T cells yielded roughly 110 million unique TCR beta sequences and 276 Gb of sequence data. A separate validation cohort of 100 to 150 different subjects was used in addition to the 666-subject first cohort. The study profiled the T cell repertoires of fewer than 850 subjects by immunosequencing and related them to cytomegalovirus serostatus. To predict cytomegalovirus infection status, the study combined high-throughput TCR immunosequencing, statistical association of individual TCRs with disease status, and machine learning. Several DR-DQ haplotypes were treated as single units for association and clustering because of strong linkage in the cohort. An early release that covered roughly 600 HLA-typed donors contained about 290 gigabases of sequencing data and approximately 85 million unique TCR sequences. Genome-wide SNP genotypes for about three fifths of the 666 donors were used in a later genetic analysis, which treated that subset as a discovery cohort. Every discovery cohort repertoire had been produced on one sequencing platform. Among roughly 400 genotyped donors of the cohort, an average of around 250,000 unique TCR beta nucleotide sequences was sequenced per donor, of which about 18% were non-productive. Donor age, sex, ethnicity and CMV serostatus were compiled together with the repertoire data. A later analysis re-examined previously published TCR beta repertoires from just over 650 donors and added high-resolution HLA genotyping to investigate patterns of TCR occurrence. Rather than drawing on any new phenotypic data, the later analysis identified candidate immune exposures from TCR beta sequences and the way those sequences occurred across donors. The study was designed to test whether signatures of past pathogen exposure could be identified by cataloging public T cell receptors. An earlier analysis of several hundred of the donors applied high-throughput TCR beta sequencing to assess whether each TCR beta V gene segment acted as functional or pseudogenic. Typing coverage varied by locus: roughly 620-630 donors for A, B, C, DRB1 and DQB1; roughly 520 for DQA1; approximately 570 for DPA1; around 490 for DPB1. Of the roughly 410 genotyped donors, 81% were placed in the genetic ancestry cluster associated with self-reported Caucasian donors. HLA typing covered class I and class II loci at four-digit resolution. Study-wide conclusions, independent of this receptor: The study listed 150 to 200 TCR beta chains as associated with cytomegalovirus. CMV serostatus was the only immune exposure information available for the cohort. A cluster of highly shared sequence variants was judged likely to be a technical artifact of the sequencing pipeline. In an earlier analysis of some 540 of the donors, most TCR beta V segments appeared in productive rearrangements about 90% or about 30% of the time, broadly matching IMGT annotations. A later genetic analysis reported fewer N-insertions in productive TCRs among donors in an Asian-associated ancestry cluster than the approximately 700-donor mean. Roughly uniform sequencing depth across donors was assumed in presence/absence analyses, although this assumption may not hold. A later genetic analysis associated a missense DCLRE1C variant with V-gene and J-gene trimming of TCR beta chains, and an independent cohort replicated the association. The cohort was sequenced for TCR beta chains only, and without alpha or paired-chain data the features that could be detected were limited. Because counts were too low, some 16 rarely observed V segments, including chromosome 9 orphons, were excluded from the earlier analysis of several hundred of the donors. While some public TCRs were present in many individuals, most TCR sequences turned up only very rarely across donors. In a later analysis, HLA-associated TCR beta chains showed more clonal expansion and lower generation probabilities than non-associated chains that were equally common. The authors suggested that the approach could potentially be extended to other disease states and immunological phenotypes. The classifier was reported to diagnose cytomegalovirus status with high specificity and sensitivity in both the original cohort and the validation cohort. Specific HLA alleles were associated with roughly 17,000 TCR beta sequences at a false discovery rate of 0.05 in a later analysis. When HLA alleles, especially DR and DQ, strongly co-occurred, TCR associations were difficult to assign to individual alleles. A further reported finding was that TCR beta sequences accurately predicted the HLA-A and HLA-B alleles for most subjects in the first cohort. Because the 87-base-pair reads could not distinguish some IMGT-functional V segments, including TRBV6-2 and TRBV6-3, those segments were excluded. A later analysis found that TCR association rates varied across HLA loci, with DRB1 alleles showing the most associated TCRs and HLA-C alleles the fewest. HLA typing was unavailable for some donors at each locus, so association tests used only the typed subset. According to a later analysis, most CMV-associated TCR beta chains appeared to be HLA-restricted, and the HLA associations seemed to be driven largely by CMV exposure. In vitro tests confirmed that a few of the cytomegalovirus-associated TCR beta chains recognize cytomegalovirus antigens. Correlated functional status among segregating V segments might be attributable to linkage disequilibrium, but an unknown experimental factor could not be ruled out. According to a later analysis, parvovirus B19, influenza, CMV and Epstein-Barr virus appeared linked to several top co-occurrence clusters.

This TCR was sampled from a woman in her twenties or thirties in good health and CMV-seropositive. The sequencing sample was made of PBMCs. Recombination connected TRBV5-1 to TRBJ2-3; TRBD2 lines up with 11 middle nucleotides. The DNA is as follows: TGCGCCAGCAGCTTACCGGGACTAGCGGCAGATACGCAGTATTTT. This gives the protein CASSLPGLAADTQYF.